Each of the 7 T cell receptor beta chains below was sequenced from the same sample in a study of beta chain features in type 1 diabetes. Expressed TCRB transcripts were sequenced because the entire RNA isolate underwent reverse transcription. Using immunoSEQ multiplex PCR, the repertoire was profiled, and TCRdb retains in-frame clones only, with some absent. The table has 680,000 or so clones, 15% seen once; the top ten hold approximately 0.099%. Material for sequencing was naive CD4+ T cells from blood. The receptor source for this set is a man aged 18 to 30 in good health.

The chain recombines TRBV30 with TRBJ1-3, with D unclear. V shed 0 bases and J shed 0 bases, with 9 bases lying between them. The CDR3 loop spans 15 amino acids. Germline V CDR1 and CDR2: GTSNPN, SVGIG (reference sequence). CDR3 nucleotides: TGTGCCTGGAGTGTAGACTCGCTCTCTGGAAACACCATATATTTT. This translates into CAWSVDSLSGNTIYF.

The rearrangement uses TRBV14 and TRBJ2-1, with 10 positions matching TRBD1. The trim removed 3 bases at V and 4 bases at J, leaving 6 bases unmatched. Germline V CDR1 and CDR2: SGHDN, FVKESK. The CDR3 extends over 16 amino acids. As DNA, the CDR3 is TGTGCCAGCAGCCACCTGACAGGGGGCAAATACAATGAGCAGTTCTTC. Its protein is CASSHLTGGKYNEQFF.

This clone was counted a few times. The V call is TRBV29-1, the J call TRBJ1-1, with D possibly TRBD1 on 5 matching bases. Germline CDR1 and CDR2: SQVTM and ANQGSEA. Trimming removed 8 bases at V and 0 bases at J, with 13 bases between. This CDR3 spans 13 amino acids. CDR3 bases: TGCAGCTTATCACAGGCATTGAACACTGAAGCTTTCTTT. This translates into CSLSQALNTEAFF.

The chain carries TRBV5-1 and TRBJ2-1; D not resolved. CDR1 and CDR2 (germline): SGHRS, YFSETQ. The CDR3 spans 12 residues. The V gene lost 5 bases and the J gene lost 4 bases, with 7 bases spanning the gap. CDR3 sequence reads: CASRDGYNEQFF. For the CDR3, the DNA is TGCGCCAGCAGGGACGGTTACAATGAGCAGTTCTTC.

The V call is TRBV9, the J call TRBJ2-1; the match to TRBD2 covers 12 bases. The CDR3 has 16 residues. CDR1 and CDR2 from the germline V gene are SGDLS and YYNGEE. V gave up 3 bases and J gave up 9 bases; unmatched junction bases: 10. This CDR3 is CASSGLLAGGLSEQFF. The CDR3, as DNA: TGTGCCAGCAGCGGCCTACTAGCGGGAGGTCTCAGTGAGCAGTTCTTC.

This clone was picked up a small number of times. V gene TRBV5-1 combines with J gene TRBJ2-3, with 14 bases lining up with TRBD2. The CDR3 contains 17 residues. V dropped 5 bases and J dropped 1; count of bases not matched to a gene: 6. Germline CDR1 reads SGHRS; CDR2 reads YFSETQ. CDR3 in DNA: TGCGCCAGCAGAAAACCGGGACTAGCGGGGGGCACAGATACGCAGTATTTT. This codes for CASRKPGLAGGTDTQYF.

On this clone itself: The sample holds other DNA sequences that translate to the same CDR3. This sequence joins TRBV6-5 and TRBJ2-3, with D maybe TRBD1 (5 bases). CDR3 length: 15 residues. Germline values: CDR1 MNHEY, CDR2 SVGAGI. Trimming stripped 0 bases from V and 0 bases from J, with 7 bases between. In nucleotides, the CDR3 is TGTGCCAGCAGTTACTCGGGGCGAAGCACAGATACGCAGTATTTT. Its protein product is CASSYSGRSTDTQYF.